This TCR beta chain was identified in a study of CD8 T cells in Susac syndrome. CD8+ and CD4+ T cells from blood underwent TCR beta sequencing, which was carried out in a high-throughput format. TEMRA cells were FACS-enriched, unlike CD8+ and CD4+ T cells, which were negatively isolated. An input of about 0.45 to 1 ug of RNA was subjected to reverse transcription using random hexamers. Amplification of TCR beta CDR3 was carried out by immunoSEQ multiplex PCR, which covered 54 Vbeta and 13 Jbeta segments. Via MiXCR, TCRdb re-called the immunoSEQ multiplex PCR reads, giving one row per CDR3 protein. In the table there are just under 150,000 distinct CDR3 sequences, roughly 95% of which are singletons. This receptor was taken from a human donor in good health. The sequenced material came from CD4+ T cells from PBMCs.

In DNA form, the CDR3 reads TGTGCCAGCAGTTTCCCCGGACAGGGCACAGATACGCAGTATTTT. This encodes CASSFPGQGTDTQYF. The J gene is TRBJ2-3, the V gene TRBV27; 7 nucleotides align to TRBD1. The CDR3 covers 15 residues. The junction had 4 bases not matched to a gene; V was cut back by 3 bases and J by 1 base. Germline values: CDR1 MNHEY, CDR2 SMNVEV (reference sequence).